This T cell receptor beta chain comes out of a study of T cells in pancreatic ductal adenocarcinoma. The assay was immunoSEQ multiplex PCR, and TCRdb's table has in-frame clones only and misses some. The sample lists about 4,800 clones, 65% to 85% seen once, with 7.5% to 8% in the top ten. This CDR3 contains 18 residues. Germline values: CDR1 SGHRS, CDR2 YFSETQ. V was trimmed by 6 bases and J by 0 bases, leaving 24 bases between them. Selected pancreatic ductal adenocarcinoma patients had undergone surgery without neoadjuvant therapy. The sample consisted of pancreatic tumor tissue. This sequence was found in a human donor with pancreatic ductal adenocarcinoma. The donor label of this sample is uncertain. This sequence joins TRBV5-1 and TRBJ1-1; tentatively, D is TRBD1 (6 bases). This chain's CDR3 is CASKSFDKGGGMNTEAFF. CDR3 in DNA: TGCGCCAGCAAGAGTTTTGACAAGGGGGGAGGAATGAACACTGAAGCTTTCTTT.